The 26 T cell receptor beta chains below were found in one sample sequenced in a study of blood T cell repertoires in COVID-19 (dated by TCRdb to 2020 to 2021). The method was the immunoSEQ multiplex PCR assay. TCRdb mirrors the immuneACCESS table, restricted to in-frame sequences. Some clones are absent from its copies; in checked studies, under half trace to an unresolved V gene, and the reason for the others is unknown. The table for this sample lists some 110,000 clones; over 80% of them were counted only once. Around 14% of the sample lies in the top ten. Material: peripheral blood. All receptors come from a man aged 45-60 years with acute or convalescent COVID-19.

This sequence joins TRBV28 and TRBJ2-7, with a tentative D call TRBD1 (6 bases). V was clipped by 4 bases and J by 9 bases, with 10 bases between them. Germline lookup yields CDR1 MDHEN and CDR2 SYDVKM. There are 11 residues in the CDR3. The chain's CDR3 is CASSSRQVQYF. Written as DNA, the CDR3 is TGTGCCAGCAGTTCACGACAGGTGCAGTACTTC. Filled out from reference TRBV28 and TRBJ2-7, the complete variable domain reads DVKVTQSSRYLVKRTGEKVFLECVQDMDHENMFWYRQDPGLGLRLIYFSYDVKMKEKGDIPEGYSVSREKKERFSLILESASTNQTSMYLCASSSRQVQYFGPGTRLTVT.

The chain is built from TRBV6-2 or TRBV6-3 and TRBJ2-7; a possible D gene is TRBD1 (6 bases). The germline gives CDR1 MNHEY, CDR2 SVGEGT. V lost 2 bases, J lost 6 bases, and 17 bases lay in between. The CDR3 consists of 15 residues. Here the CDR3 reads CASSYADRPWAEQYF. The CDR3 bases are TGTGCCAGCAGTTACGCCGACAGGCCCTGGGCCGAGCAGTACTTC.

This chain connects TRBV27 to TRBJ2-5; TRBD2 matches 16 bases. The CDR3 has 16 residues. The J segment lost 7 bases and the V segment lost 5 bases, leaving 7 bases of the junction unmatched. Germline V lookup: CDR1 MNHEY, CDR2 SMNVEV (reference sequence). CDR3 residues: CASSNPGLAGGVTQYF. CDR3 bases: TGTGCCAGCAGTAACCCGGGACTAGCGGGAGGGGTGACCCAGTACTTC.

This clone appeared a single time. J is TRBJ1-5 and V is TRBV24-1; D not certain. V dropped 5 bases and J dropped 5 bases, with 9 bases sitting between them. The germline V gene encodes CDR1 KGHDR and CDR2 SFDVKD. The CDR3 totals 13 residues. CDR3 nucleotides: TGTGCCACCAGTGTGGCCGGGGATCAGCCCCAGCATTTT. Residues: CATSVAGDQPQHF.

CDR3 sequence reads: CASTQGDTNTGELFF. As DNA, the CDR3 is TGTGCCAGCACCCAGGGGGACACTAACACCGGGGAGCTGTTTTTT. V and J are TRBV6-5 and TRBJ2-2; 7 bases line up with TRBD1. CDR1 MNHEY and CDR2 SVGAGI come from the germline V gene. This CDR3 comprises 15 residues. J gave up 2 bases and V 7 bases, and 7 bases lay outside the gene matches.

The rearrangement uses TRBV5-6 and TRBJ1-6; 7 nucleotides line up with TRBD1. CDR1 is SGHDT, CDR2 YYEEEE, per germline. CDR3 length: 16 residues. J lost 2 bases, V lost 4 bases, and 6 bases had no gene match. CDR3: CASSRRQGPYNSPLHF. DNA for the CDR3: TGTGCCAGCAGCCGCAGACAGGGCCCCTATAATTCACCCCTCCACTTT.

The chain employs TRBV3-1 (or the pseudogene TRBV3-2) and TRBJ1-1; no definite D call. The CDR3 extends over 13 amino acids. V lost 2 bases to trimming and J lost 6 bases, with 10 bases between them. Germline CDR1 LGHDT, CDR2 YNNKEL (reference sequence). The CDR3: CASSQYGAAEAFF. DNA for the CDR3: TGTGCCAGCAGCCAATATGGAGCGGCTGAAGCTTTCTTT.

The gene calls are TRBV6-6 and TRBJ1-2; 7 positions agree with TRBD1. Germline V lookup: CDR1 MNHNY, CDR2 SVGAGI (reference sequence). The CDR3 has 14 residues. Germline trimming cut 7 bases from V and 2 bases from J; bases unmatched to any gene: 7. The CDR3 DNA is TGTGCCAGCACGGGAGACAGGGTGAACTATGGCTACACCTTC. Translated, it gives CASTGDRVNYGYTF.

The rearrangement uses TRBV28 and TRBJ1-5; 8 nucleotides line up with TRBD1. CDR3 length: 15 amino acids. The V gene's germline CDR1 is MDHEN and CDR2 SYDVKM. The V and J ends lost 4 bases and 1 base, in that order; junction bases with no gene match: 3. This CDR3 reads CASSSRGHSNQPQHF. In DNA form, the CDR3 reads TGTGCCAGCAGTTCCAGGGGGCACAGCAATCAGCCCCAGCATTTT.

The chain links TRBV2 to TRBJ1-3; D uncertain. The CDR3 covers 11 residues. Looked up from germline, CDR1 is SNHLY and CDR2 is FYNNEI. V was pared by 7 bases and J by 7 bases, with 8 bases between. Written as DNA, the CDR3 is TGTGCCAGCAAGCAACTTAACACCATATATTTT. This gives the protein CASKQLNTIYF.

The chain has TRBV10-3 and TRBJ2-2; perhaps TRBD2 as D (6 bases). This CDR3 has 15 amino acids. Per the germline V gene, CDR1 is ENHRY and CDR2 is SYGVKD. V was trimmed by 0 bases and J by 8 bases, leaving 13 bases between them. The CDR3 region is CAISESGGDKGELFF. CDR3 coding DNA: TGTGCCATCAGTGAGTCCGGAGGGGATAAGGGGGAGCTGTTTTTT.

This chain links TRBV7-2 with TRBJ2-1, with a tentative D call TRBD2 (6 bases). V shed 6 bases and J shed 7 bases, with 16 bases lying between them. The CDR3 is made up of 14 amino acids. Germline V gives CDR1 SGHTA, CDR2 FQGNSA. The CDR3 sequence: CASRTPGLWNEQFF. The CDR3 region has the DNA TGTGCCAGCAGGACACCGGGACTTTGGAATGAGCAGTTCTTC.

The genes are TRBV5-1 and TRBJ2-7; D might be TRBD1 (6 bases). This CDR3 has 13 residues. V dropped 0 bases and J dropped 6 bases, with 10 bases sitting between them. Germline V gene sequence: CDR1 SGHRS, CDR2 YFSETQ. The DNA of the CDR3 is TGCGCCAGCAGCTTGGGGCAGGGGAGCGAGCAGTACTTC. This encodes CASSLGQGSEQYF.

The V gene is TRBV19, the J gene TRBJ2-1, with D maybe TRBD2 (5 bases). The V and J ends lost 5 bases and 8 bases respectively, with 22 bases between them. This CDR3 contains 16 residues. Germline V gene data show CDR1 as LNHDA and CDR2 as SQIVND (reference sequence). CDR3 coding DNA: TGTGCCAGTAGTTCCCGATGGGCAACGGGGTTTGATGAGCAGTTCTTC. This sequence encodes CASSSRWATGFDEQFF.

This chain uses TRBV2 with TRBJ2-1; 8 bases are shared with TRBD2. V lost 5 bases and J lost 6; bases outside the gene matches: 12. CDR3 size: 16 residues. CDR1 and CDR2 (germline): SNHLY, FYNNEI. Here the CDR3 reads CASSPFGSGTFNEQFF. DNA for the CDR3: TGTGCCAGCAGTCCCTTTGGTAGCGGGACTTTCAATGAGCAGTTCTTC. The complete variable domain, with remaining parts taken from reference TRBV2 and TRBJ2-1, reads EPEVTQTPSHQVTQMGQEVILRCVPISNHLYFYWYRQILGQKVEFLVSFYNNEISEKSEIFDDQFSVERPDGSNFTLKIRSTKLEDSAMYFCASSPFGSGTFNEQFFGPGTRLTVL.

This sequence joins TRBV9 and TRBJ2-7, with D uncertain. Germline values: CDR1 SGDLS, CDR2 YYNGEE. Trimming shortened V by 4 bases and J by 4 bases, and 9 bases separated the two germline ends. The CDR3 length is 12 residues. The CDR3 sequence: CASSPRGYEQYF. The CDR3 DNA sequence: TGTGCCAGCAGCCCCAGAGGTTACGAGCAGTACTTC.

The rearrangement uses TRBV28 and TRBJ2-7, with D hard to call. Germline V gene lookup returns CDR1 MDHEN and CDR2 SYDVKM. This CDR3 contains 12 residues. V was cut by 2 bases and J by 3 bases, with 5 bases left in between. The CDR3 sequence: CASSLRVYEQYF. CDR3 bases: TGTGCCAGCAGTTTAAGAGTCTACGAGCAGTACTTC.

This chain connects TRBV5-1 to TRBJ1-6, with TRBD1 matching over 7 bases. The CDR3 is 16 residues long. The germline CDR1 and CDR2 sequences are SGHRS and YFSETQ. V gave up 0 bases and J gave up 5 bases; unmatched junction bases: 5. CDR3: CASSLGGTDNNSPLHF. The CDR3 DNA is TGCGCCAGCAGCTTGGGAGGGACAGATAATAATTCACCCCTCCACTTT.

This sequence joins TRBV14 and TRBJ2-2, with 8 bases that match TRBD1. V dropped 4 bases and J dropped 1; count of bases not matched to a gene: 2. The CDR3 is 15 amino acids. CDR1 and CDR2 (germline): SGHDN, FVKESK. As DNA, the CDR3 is TGTGCCAGCAGCCTAGACAGGGGGAACACCGGGGAGCTGTTTTTT. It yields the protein CASSLDRGNTGELFF.

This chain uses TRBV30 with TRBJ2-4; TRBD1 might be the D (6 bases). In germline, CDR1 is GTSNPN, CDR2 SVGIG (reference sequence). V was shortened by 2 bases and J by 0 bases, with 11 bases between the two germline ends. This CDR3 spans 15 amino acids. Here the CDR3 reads CAWSRQDRAKNIQYF. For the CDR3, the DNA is TGTGCCTGGAGTCGACAGGATAGAGCCAAAAACATTCAGTACTTC.

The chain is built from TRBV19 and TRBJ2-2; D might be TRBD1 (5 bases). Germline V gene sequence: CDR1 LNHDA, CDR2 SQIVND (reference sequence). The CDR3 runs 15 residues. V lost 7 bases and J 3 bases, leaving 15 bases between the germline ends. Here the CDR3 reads CASKWGTGDTGELFF. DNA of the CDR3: TGTGCCAGTAAATGGGGAACAGGAGACACCGGGGAGCTGTTTTTT.

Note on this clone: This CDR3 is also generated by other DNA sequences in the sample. In DNA, the CDR3 is TGTGCCAGCTCACCAGGGAGCGGGAGTCCCTACGAGCAGTACTTC. Its translation is CASSPGSGSPYEQYF. The V call is TRBV18, the J call TRBJ2-7, with TRBD2 matching 8 bases. The CDR3 totals 15 residues. The germline V gene encodes CDR1 KGHSH and CDR2 LQKENI. Trimming took 2 bases from V and 2 from J; bases not matched to a gene: 5.

CDR3 amino acids: CASRRQEPGEQYF. The CDR3 region has the DNA TGTGCCAGCCGAAGACAGGAACCCGGGGAGCAGTACTTC. V usage is TRBV6-6 and J usage is TRBJ2-7, with D possibly being TRBD1 (6 bases). Germline V lookup: CDR1 MNHNY, CDR2 SVGAGI (reference sequence). V was cut by 8 bases and J by 7 bases, with 18 bases left in between. The CDR3 contains 13 residues.

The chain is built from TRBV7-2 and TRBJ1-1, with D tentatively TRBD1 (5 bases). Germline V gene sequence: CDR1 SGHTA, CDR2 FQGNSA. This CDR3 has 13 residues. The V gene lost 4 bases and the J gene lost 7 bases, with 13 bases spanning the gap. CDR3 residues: CASSSATGYEAFF. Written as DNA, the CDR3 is TGTGCCAGCAGCTCGGCCACAGGTTATGAAGCTTTCTTT.

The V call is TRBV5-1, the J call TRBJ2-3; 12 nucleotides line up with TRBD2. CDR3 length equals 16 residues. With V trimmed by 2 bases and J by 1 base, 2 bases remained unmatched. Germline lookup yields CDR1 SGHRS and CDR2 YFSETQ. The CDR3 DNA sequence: TGCGCCAGCAGCTTCCGACTAGCGGGGGGCACAGATACGCAGTATTTT. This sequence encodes CASSFRLAGGTDTQYF.

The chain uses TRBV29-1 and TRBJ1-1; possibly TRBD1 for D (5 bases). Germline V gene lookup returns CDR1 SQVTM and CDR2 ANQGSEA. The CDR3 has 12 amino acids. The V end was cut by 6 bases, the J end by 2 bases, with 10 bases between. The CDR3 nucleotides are TGCAGCGTCGCTGACAGTAACACTGAAGCTTTCTTT. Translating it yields CSVADSNTEAFF. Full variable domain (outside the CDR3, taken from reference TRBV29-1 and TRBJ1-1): SAVISQKPSRDICQRGTSLTIQCQVDSQVTMMFWYRQQPGQSLTLIATANQGSEATYESGFVIDKFPISRPNLTFSTLTVSNMSPEDSSIYLCSVADSNTEAFFGQGTRLTVV.